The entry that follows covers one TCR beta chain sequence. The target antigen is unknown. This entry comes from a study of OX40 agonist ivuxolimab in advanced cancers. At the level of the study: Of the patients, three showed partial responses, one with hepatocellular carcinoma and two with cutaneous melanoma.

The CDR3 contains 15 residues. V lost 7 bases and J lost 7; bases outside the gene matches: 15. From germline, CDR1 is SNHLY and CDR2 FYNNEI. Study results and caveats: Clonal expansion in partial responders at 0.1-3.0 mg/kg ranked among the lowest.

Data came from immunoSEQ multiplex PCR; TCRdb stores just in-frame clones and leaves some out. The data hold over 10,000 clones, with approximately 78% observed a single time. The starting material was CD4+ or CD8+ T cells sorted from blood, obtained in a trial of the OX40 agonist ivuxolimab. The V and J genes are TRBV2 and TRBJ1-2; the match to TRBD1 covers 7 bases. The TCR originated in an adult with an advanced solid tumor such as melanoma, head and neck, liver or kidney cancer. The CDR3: CASMDRPQPGFGYTF. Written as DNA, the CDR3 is TGTGCCAGCATGGACAGGCCTCAGCCCGGGTTTGGCTACACCTTC.